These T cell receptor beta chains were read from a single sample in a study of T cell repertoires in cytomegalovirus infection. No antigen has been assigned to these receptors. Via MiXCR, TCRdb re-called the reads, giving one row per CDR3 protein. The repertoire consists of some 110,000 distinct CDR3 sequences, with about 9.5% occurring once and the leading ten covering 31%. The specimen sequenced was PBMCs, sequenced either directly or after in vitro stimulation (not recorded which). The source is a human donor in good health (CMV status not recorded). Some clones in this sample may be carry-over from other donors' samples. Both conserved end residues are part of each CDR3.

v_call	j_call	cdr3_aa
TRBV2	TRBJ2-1	CASSNARGNEQFF
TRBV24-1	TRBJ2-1	CATSRKRQGVDEQFF
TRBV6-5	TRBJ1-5	CASRSYSNQPQHF
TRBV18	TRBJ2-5	CVSSPPSGLETQYF
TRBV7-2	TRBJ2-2	CASSGGGFTGELFF
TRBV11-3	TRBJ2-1	CASSPGQGPIYEQFF
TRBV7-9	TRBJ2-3	CASSPGTSGHGMWQYF
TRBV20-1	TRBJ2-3	CSARPPDRDTDTQYF
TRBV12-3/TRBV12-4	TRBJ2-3	CASSPPGLPTQYF
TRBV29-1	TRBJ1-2	CSVAPLGRGKGYTF
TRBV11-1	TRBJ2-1	CASSLAYSYNEQFF
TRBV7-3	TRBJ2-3	CASSLNGQGVNTQYF
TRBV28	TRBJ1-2	CASSLPRQGNGYTF
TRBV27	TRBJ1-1	CASSLLGQTEAFF
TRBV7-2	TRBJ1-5	CASSFSDGNQPQHF
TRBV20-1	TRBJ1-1	CSARDPNTEAFF
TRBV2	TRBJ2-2	CASSWTSGRGANTGELFF
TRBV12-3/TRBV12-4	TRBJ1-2	CASEGGAANYGYTF
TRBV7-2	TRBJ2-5	CASSPAGRPETQYF
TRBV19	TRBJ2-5	CASSIEGGGETQYF
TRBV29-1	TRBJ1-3	CSAVKSSGNTIYF
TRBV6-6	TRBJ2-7	CASSRIAGTSYEQYF